Listed below are T cell receptor beta chains from one sample, sequenced in a study of sequential checkpoint blockade in melanoma. Here immunoSEQ multiplex PCR was the method, and the copy in TCRdb shows in-frame clones only, minus some. The sample has some 5,400 clones; roughly a fifth are singletons. The material sequenced was tumor tissue (inferred from file names), taken from a patient given nivolumab and ipilimumab in sequence. These receptors came from a human donor with melanoma. The CDR3 runs from the conserved cysteine through the conserved F or W. D genes are given only for firm matches. Some rows mark clone size as missing; the rest say once, few, many or name a class of expanded clone.

13 | - | TRBJ1-1 | - | TRBV9 | CASSASGWTEAFF | TGTGCCAGCAGTGCTTCGGGGTGGACTGAAGCTTTCTTT
16 | - | TRBJ2-7 | - | TRBV5-1 | CASSADYPGSSYEQYF | TGCGCCAGCAGCGCTGACTACCCTGGTAGCTCCTACGAGCAGTACTTC
14 | - | TRBJ2-1 | - | TRBV13 | CASSLARGGNEQFF | TGTGCCAGCAGCTTAGCCAGGGGGGGCAATGAGCAGTTCTTC
14 | TRBD1 | TRBJ2-2 | medium-sized | TRBV30 | CAWRQGAYTGELFF | TGTGCCTGGAGACAGGGGGCGTACACCGGGGAGCTGTTTTTT
14 | - | TRBJ2-2 | - | TRBV28 | CASSLAGGTGELFF | TGTGCCAGCAGTTTAGCGGGTGGCACCGGGGAGCTGTTTTTT
11 | - | TRBJ1-3 | few | TRBV30 | CAWRERGTIYF | TGTGCCTGGCGTGAACGGGGCACCATATATTTT
15 | TRBD1 | TRBJ1-1 | - | TRBV5-1 | CASSTTGTGATEAFF | TGCGCCAGCAGCACAACCGGGACAGGGGCCACTGAAGCTTTCTTT
13 | - | TRBJ2-7 | few | TRBV28 | CASSFSQGYEQYF | TGTGCCAGCAGTTTTAGCCAGGGGTACGAGCAGTACTTC
14 | - | TRBJ1-5 | - | TRBV30 | CAWSPKGLGQPQHF | TGTGCCTGGAGTCCCAAAGGGCTTGGGCAGCCCCAGCATTTT
16 | - | TRBJ2-7 | few | TRBV6-8 | CASNPYTFLSSYEQYF | TGTGCCAGCAACCCTTACACCTTCTTGAGCTCCTACGAGCAGTACTTC
16 | TRBD2 | TRBJ2-5 | few | TRBV28 | CASSSTLAGGQETQYF | TGTGCCAGCAGTTCAACACTAGCGGGGGGGCAAGAGACCCAGTACTTC
15 | - | TRBJ2-5 | once | TRBV19 | CASSSTSQRQETQYF | TGTGCCAGTAGTAGTACGTCGCAGCGGCAAGAGACCCAGTACTTC
15 | - | TRBJ1-2 | few | TRBV11-3 | CASSLLVRAAAVYTF | TGTGCCAGCAGCTTATTGGTGCGGGCAGCAGCGGTCTACACCTTC
13 | TRBD1 | TRBJ2-7 | - | TRBV19 | CASSRDSPYEQYF | TGTGCCAGTAGTAGGGACAGTCCCTACGAGCAGTACTTC
15 | - | TRBJ2-3 | few | TRBV18 | CASSRKTGSTDTQYF | TGTGCCAGCTCACGAAAGACAGGCTCCACAGATACGCAGTATTTT
12 | - | TRBJ1-2 | few | TRBV28 | CASSLDLYGYTF | TGTGCCAGCAGTTTGGACCTCTATGGCTACACCTTC
14 | - | TRBJ2-6 | - | TRBV29-1 | CSATSDSGANVLTF | TGCAGCGCTACGTCCGACTCTGGGGCCAACGTCCTGACTTTC
15 | TRBD2 | TRBJ2-1 | large | TRBV6-8 | CASAKRESSYNEQFF | TGTGCCAGCGCCAAGCGGGAAAGCTCCTACAATGAGCAGTTCTTC
15 | - | TRBJ1-5 | many | TRBV7-4 | CASSGRGTSNQPQHF | TGTGCCAGCAGCGGACGCGGGACGAGCAATCAGCCCCAGCATTTT
13 | - | TRBJ2-7 | - | TRBV6-8 | CASTKKGRNEQYF | TGTGCCAGCACTAAGAAGGGAAGGAACGAGCAGTACTTC
14 | TRBD1 | TRBJ2-5 | - | TRBV10-2 | CASSDMTGIRTQYF | TGCGCCAGCAGTGATATGACAGGGATACGGACCCAGTACTTC
13 | TRBD2 | TRBJ2-1 | - | TRBV18 | CASSPTSDTEQFF | TGTGCCAGCTCACCAACTAGCGATACTGAGCAGTTCTTC
14 | - | TRBJ2-5 | once | TRBV5-1 | CASKRDSGQETQYF | TGCGCCAGCAAGCGAGACAGTGGGCAAGAGACCCAGTACTTC
12 | - | TRBJ2-3 | - | TRBV18 | CASGRETDTQYF | TGTGCCAGCGGCAGAGAGACAGATACGCAGTATTTT
16 | TRBD2 | TRBJ2-3 | - | TRBV9 | CASSVAGGGPSDTQYF | TGTGCCAGCAGCGTAGCGGGGGGAGGGCCCTCAGATACGCAGTATTTT
18 | TRBD2 | TRBJ2-2 | - | TRBV5-1 | CASSNSGTSGTYTGELFF | TGCGCCAGCAGCAACTCCGGGACTAGCGGGACCTACACCGGGGAGCTGTTTTTT
14 | TRBD1 | TRBJ1-3 | - | TRBV4-1 | CASSQGQGLDTIYF | TGCGCCAGCAGCCAAGGACAGGGCCTGGACACCATATATTTT
15 | TRBD1 | TRBJ1-2 | - | TRBV19 | CASTFLDRGFEGYTF | TGTGCCAGTACCTTTCTGGACAGGGGGTTTGAGGGCTACACCTTC
13 | - | TRBJ1-1 | medium-sized | TRBV28 | CASSLGQNTEAFF | TGTGCCAGCAGTTTGGGACAGAACACTGAAGCTTTCTTT
15 | - | TRBJ2-6 | - | TRBV11-3 | CASRENRAGANVLTF | TGTGCCAGCAGAGAAAACAGGGCTGGGGCCAACGTCCTGACTTTC
16 | TRBD2 | TRBJ2-3 | - | TRBV19 | CASSNGAGGSTDTQYF | TGTGCCAGTAGTAACGGGGCGGGGGGCAGCACAGATACGCAGTATTTT
15 | - | TRBJ1-6 | - | TRBV28 | CASNLLGRGNSPLHF | TGTGCCAGCAACCTCCTAGGAAGGGGTAATTCACCCCTCCACTTT
17 | - | TRBJ1-5 | - | TRBV19 | CASSIVGIPIGNQPQHF | TGTGCCAGTAGTATCGTGGGGATTCCCATTGGCAATCAGCCCCAGCATTTT
12 | - | TRBJ1-6 | - | TRBV4-1 | CASSQVHSPLHF | TGCGCCAGCAGCCAAGTCCATTCACCCCTCCACTTT
16 | TRBD2 | TRBJ2-5 | few | TRBV6-8 | CASSASGGPNQETQYF | TGTGCCAGCAGTGCTAGCGGGGGGCCTAATCAAGAGACCCAGTACTTC
16 | TRBD1 | TRBJ1-3 | medium-sized | TRBV29-1 | CSVVGTGLSSGNTIYF | TGCAGCGTTGTGGGGACAGGCCTGAGCTCTGGAAACACCATATATTTT
17 | - | TRBJ1-1 | - | TRBV5-1 | CASSLFAGDWGNTEAFF | TGCGCCAGCAGCTTGTTCGCGGGGGATTGGGGGAACACTGAAGCTTTCTTT
15 | - | TRBJ1-1 | many | TRBV11-3 | CASSLGRVANTEAFF | TGTGCCAGCAGCTTGGGCAGGGTGGCGAACACTGAAGCTTTCTTT
15 | TRBD1 | TRBJ2-2 | few | TRBV5-1 | CASSPGQGYTGELFF | TGCGCCAGCAGCCCAGGACAGGGTTACACCGGGGAGCTGTTTTTT
14 | - | TRBJ1-6 | few | TRBV15 | CATSISGAQSPLHF | TGTGCCACCAGCATATCGGGGGCGCAATCACCCCTCCACTTT
15 | - | TRBJ2-1 | few | TRBV5-1 | CASSLAEGSYNEQFF | TGCGCCAGCAGCTTGGCCGAGGGATCCTACAATGAGCAGTTCTTC
13 | - | TRBJ1-2 | few | TRBV23-1 | CASTIKGGLGYTF | TGCGCCAGCACCATTAAGGGGGGGCTTGGCTACACCTTC
15 | - | TRBJ2-3 | - | TRBV19 | CASSWVAEPTDTQYF | TGTGCCAGTAGTTGGGTAGCGGAGCCCACAGATACGCAGTATTTT
10 | - | TRBJ1-1 | many | TRBV6-7 | CASRVTEAFF | TGTGCCAGCAGGGTAACTGAAGCTTTCTTT
12 | - | TRBJ2-7 | few | TRBV9 | CASMGPTYEQYF | TGTGCCAGCATGGGCCCAACCTACGAGCAGTACTTC
15 | - | TRBJ1-3 | - | TRBV27 | CASSLSPGVGNTIYF | TGTGCCAGCAGTTTATCCCCAGGGGTAGGAAACACCATATATTTT
13 | - | TRBJ1-3 | - | TRBV10-2 | CASSELSGNTIYF | TGCGCCAGCAGTGAGTTATCTGGAAACACCATATATTTT
14 | - | TRBJ2-7 | few | TRBV28 | CASSRVQGGHEQYF | TGTGCCAGCAGTCGCGTCCAGGGGGGGCACGAGCAGTACTTC
16 | - | TRBJ2-2 | many | TRBV11-3 | CASSLEQNANTGELFF | TGTGCCAGCAGCTTGGAACAGAACGCGAACACCGGGGAGCTGTTTTTT
15 | TRBD1 | TRBJ1-1 | few | TRBV28 | CASRGTGYKGTEAFF | TGTGCCAGCAGGGGGACAGGGTATAAGGGCACTGAAGCTTTCTTT
15 | - | TRBJ2-3 | - | TRBV19 | CASSRGLQITDTQYF | TGTGCCAGTAGCCGAGGGCTCCAAATCACAGATACGCAGTATTTT
17 | TRBD2 | TRBJ2-1 | - | TRBV6-8 | CASSSPERGISYNEQFF | TGTGCCAGCAGCTCCCCCGAGCGGGGGATATCCTACAATGAGCAGTTCTTC
13 | - | TRBJ2-5 | few | TRBV23-1 | CASSAGLPEGQYF | TGCGCCAGCAGCGCGGGACTCCCCGAGGGTCAGTACTTC
15 | TRBD1 | TRBJ2-2 | medium-sized | TRBV19 | CASRAGTGVSRELFF | TGTGCCAGTAGAGCCGGGACAGGGGTCTCAAGGGAGCTGTTTTTT
16 | - | TRBJ2-2 | many | TRBV11-3 | CASSPGPGLPTGELFF | TGTGCCAGCAGCCCCGGACCTGGGCTACCCACCGGGGAGCTGTTTTTT
14 | TRBD2 | TRBJ2-1 | medium-sized | TRBV11-3 | CASSSSGRAVGQFF | TGTGCCAGCAGCTCTAGCGGGAGGGCCGTGGGGCAGTTCTTC
14 | TRBD2 | TRBJ2-2 | few | TRBV30 | CAWIGGGAPGELFF | TGTGCCTGGATTGGCGGGGGGGCCCCCGGGGAGCTGTTTTTT